These 9 T cell receptor beta chains share one sample of origin, sequenced in a study of CD8+CD57+ T cells in acquired aplastic anemia. TCR beta VDJ combinations and CDR3 sequences were profiled from genomic DNA. MiXCR, applied by TCRdb to the reads, yields one record per CDR3 protein. The sample has some 180,000 distinct CDR3 sequences, nearly 65% seen once; the top ten hold 42%. Patients chosen for sequencing had CD8+CD57+ cells that had expanded, as shown by flow cytometry. Material: sorted CD4+, CD8+, or CD8+CD57+ T cells (not recorded which) from PBMCs. These receptors were taken from a human donor with aplastic anemia.

The chain is built from TRBV19 and TRBJ1-2, with no clear D. V was pared by 5 bases and J by 4 bases, with 11 bases between. Germline loops: CDR1 LNHDA, CDR2 SQIVND (reference sequence). The CDR3 has 13 residues. The CDR3: CASSGKGFYGYTF. CDR3 bases: TGTGCCAGTAGTGGTAAAGGCTTCTATGGCTACACCTTC.

For this clonotype: The junction departs from the called germline gene at one end, perhaps through a read error. The chain has TRBV7-7 and TRBJ2-3, with unresolved D. In germline, CDR1 is SSHAT, CDR2 FNYEAQ (reference sequence). This CDR3 has 13 residues. CDR3 DNA sequence: TGTGCTAGCAGTTCGACTAGCACAGATACGCAGTATTTT. Protein: CASSSTSTDTQYF. The full variable domain, in which reference TRBV7-7 and TRBJ2-3 provide the parts outside the CDR3, is GAGVSQSPRYKVTKRGQDVTLRCDPISSHATLYWYQQALGQGPEFLTYFNYEAQPDKSGLPSDRFSAERPEGSISTLTIQRTEQRDSAMYRCASSSTSTDTQYFGPGTRLTVL.

The chain employs TRBV12-3 or TRBV12-4 and TRBJ1-1; D is unclear. Deletions cut 4 bases from V and 5 bases from J, with 5 bases between. The CDR3 runs 11 residues. The CDR3 is CASSSETEAFF. CDR3 DNA sequence: TGTGCCAGCAGTTCCGAAACTGAAGCTTTCTTT.

The gene calls are TRBV2 and TRBJ1-2; 9 nucleotides match TRBD1. CDR3 length: 15 residues. V lost 6 bases and J lost 3; bases outside the gene matches: 8. Per the germline V gene, CDR1 is SNHLY and CDR2 is FYNNEI. In DNA, the CDR3 is TGTGCCAGCAGGGAAACGGGACAGGGCTACTATGGCTACACCTTC. It specifies CASRETGQGYYGYTF.

V gene TRBV4-1 combines with J gene TRBJ1-4; D is ambiguous. With 0 bases removed from V and 3 bases from J, the gap between germline ends came to 8 bases. Germline assignment: CDR1 MGHRA and CDR2 YSYEKL. CDR3 size: 15 residues. This chain's CDR3 is CASSQDSGPNEKLFF. CDR3 DNA sequence: TGCGCCAGCAGCCAAGACAGCGGTCCTAATGAAAAACTGTTTTTT.

The genes are TRBV20-1 and TRBJ1-5; D is possibly TRBD1 (6 bases). This CDR3 has 12 residues. The germline V and J ends were trimmed by 3 bases and 10 bases, with 13 bases remaining between them. Germline assignment: CDR1 DFQATT and CDR2 SNEGSKA (reference sequence). For the CDR3, the DNA is TGCAGTGCTAGTGGTTTGGGGGGCCCCCAGCATTTT. This sequence encodes CSASGLGGPQHF.

V gene TRBV20-1 combines with J gene TRBJ2-7; the D is unclear. Looked up from germline, CDR1 is DFQATT and CDR2 is SNEGSKA (reference sequence). The CDR3 runs 13 residues. Trimming pared 0 bases from V and 4 bases from J, leaving 10 bases between. The CDR3 here is CSARDLVLYEQYF. The CDR3 bases are TGCAGTGCTAGAGATCTGGTGTTGTACGAGCAGTACTTC.

The genes are TRBV24-1 and TRBJ2-1; D may be TRBD1 or TRBD2 (6 bases each). Germline CDR1 is KGHDR and CDR2 is SFDVKD. Trimming removed 8 bases from V and 5 bases from J, with 21 bases in between. The CDR3 length is 16 residues. CDR3 amino acids: CATMEGHTTPHNEQFF. The CDR3 DNA reads as TGTGCCACCATGGAGGGACACACGACACCCCACAATGAGCAGTTCTTC.

This clonotype was picked up one time. Germline is not matched at one junction end, which may reflect a read error. This chain connects TRBV5-1 to TRBJ2-7; unclear D gene. Germline V gene data show CDR1 as SGHRS and CDR2 as YFSETQ. CDR3 length: 15 residues. CDR3 region: CASSLGQTDSYEQHF. The CDR3 bases are TGCGCCAGCAGCCTGGGTCAAACTGATTCCTACGAGCAGCACTTC.